The clone carrying this T cell receptor beta chain was counted only a few times. The target antigen is unknown. The CDR3 is 16 amino acids. V was trimmed by 6 bases and J by 0 bases, leaving 15 bases between them. Germline lookup yields CDR1 MNHEY and CDR2 SVGAGI. The sample is drawn from a study of type 1 and type 2 diabetes patients. In the study overall: The cohort mixed type 1 diabetes, type 2 diabetes and nondiabetic donors.

General observations from the study: Type 1 diabetes repertoires were significantly less diverse than type 2 diabetes ones. In type 2 diabetes, highly-expanded CD4+ clones took a median about 4% of reads. Unmatched age and gender across groups might bias interpretation.

PCR was run on genomic DNA. Multiplex PCR with 30 forward and 13 reverse primers amplified the TCR beta CDR3. TCRdb ran MiXCR on the multiplex PCR reads and lists one entry per CDR3 protein. The sample includes 270,000 or so distinct CDR3 sequences, roughly 50% of them seen just once. The clonotype was recovered from a man aged 18-30 years with type 2 diabetes. J is TRBJ2-1 and V is TRBV6-5; D may be TRBD1 (6 bases). The sample consisted of peripheral blood mononuclear cells (PBMCs). As DNA, the CDR3 is TGTGCCAGCAGCCGAACGACAGGAAGCTCCTACAATGAGCAGTTCTTC. It yields the protein CASSRTTGSSYNEQFF.